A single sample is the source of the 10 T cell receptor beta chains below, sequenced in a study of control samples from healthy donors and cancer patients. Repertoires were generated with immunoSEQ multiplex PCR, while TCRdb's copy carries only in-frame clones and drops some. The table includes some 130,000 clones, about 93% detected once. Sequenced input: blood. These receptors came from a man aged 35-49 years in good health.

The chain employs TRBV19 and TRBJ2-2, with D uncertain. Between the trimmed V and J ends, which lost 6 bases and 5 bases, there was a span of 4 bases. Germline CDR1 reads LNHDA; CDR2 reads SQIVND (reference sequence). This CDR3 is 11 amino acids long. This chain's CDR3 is CASSRTGELFF. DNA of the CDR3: TGTGCCAGTAGCCGTACCGGGGAGCTGTTTTTT.

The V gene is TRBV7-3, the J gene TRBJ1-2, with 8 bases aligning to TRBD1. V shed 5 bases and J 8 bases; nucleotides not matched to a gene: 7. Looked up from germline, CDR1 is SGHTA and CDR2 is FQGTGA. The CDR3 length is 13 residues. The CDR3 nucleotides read TGTGCCAGCAGCCCCGGACAGGGAGGGGGCTACACCTTC. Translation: CASSPGQGGGYTF.

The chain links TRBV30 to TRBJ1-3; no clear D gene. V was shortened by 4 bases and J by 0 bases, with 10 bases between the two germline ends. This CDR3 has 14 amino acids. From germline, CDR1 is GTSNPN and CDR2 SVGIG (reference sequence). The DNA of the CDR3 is TGTGCCTGGACGGGCAGCCCCTCTGGAAACACCATATATTTT. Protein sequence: CAWTGSPSGNTIYF.

CDR3 amino acids: CASRIQGDDIQYF. The CDR3, as DNA: TGCGCCAGCAGAATACAGGGGGACGACATTCAGTACTTC. The rearrangement links TRBV5-1 to TRBJ2-4, with TRBD1 matching over 8 bases. Germline lookup yields CDR1 SGHRS and CDR2 YFSETQ. J gave up 8 bases and V 5 bases, and 6 bases lay outside the gene matches. There are 13 residues in the CDR3. The full variable domain, rest sourced from reference TRBV5-1 and TRBJ2-4, is KAGVTQTPRYLIKTRGQQVTLSCSPISGHRSVSWYQQTPGQGLQFLFEYFSETQRNKGNFPGRFSGRQFSNSRSEMNVSTLELGDSALYLCASRIQGDDIQYFGAGTRLSVL.

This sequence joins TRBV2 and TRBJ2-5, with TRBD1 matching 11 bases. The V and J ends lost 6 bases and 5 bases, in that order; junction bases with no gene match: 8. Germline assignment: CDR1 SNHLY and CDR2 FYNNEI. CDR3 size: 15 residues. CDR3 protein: CASRTDRGRLETQYF. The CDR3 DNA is TGTGCCAGCAGGACGGACAGGGGGCGCCTGGAGACCCAGTACTTC.

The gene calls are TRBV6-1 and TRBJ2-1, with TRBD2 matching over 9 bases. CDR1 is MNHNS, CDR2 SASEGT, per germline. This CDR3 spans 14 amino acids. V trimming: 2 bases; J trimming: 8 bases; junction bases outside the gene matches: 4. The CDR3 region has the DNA TGTGCCAGCAGTGAATTTCCTAGCGGGGATGAGCAGTTCTTC. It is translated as CASSEFPSGDEQFF.

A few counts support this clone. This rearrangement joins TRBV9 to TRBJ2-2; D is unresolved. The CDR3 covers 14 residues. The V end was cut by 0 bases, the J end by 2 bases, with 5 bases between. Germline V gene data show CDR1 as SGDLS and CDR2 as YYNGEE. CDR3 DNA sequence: TGTGCCAGCAGCGTAGGCCCCAACACCGGGGAGCTGTTTTTT. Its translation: CASSVGPNTGELFF.

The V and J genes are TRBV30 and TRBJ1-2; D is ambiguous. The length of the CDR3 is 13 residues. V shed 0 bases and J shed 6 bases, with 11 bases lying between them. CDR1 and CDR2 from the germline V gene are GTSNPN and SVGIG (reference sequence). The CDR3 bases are TGTGCCTGGAGTGTGCGGGGATCAGATGGCTACACCTTC. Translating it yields CAWSVRGSDGYTF.

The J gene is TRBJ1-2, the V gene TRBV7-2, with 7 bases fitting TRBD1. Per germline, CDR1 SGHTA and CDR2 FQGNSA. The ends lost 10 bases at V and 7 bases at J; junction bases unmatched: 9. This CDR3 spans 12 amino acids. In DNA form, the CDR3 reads TGTGCCATTTGGACAGGACGGGGTGGCTACACCTTC. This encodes CAIWTGRGGYTF.

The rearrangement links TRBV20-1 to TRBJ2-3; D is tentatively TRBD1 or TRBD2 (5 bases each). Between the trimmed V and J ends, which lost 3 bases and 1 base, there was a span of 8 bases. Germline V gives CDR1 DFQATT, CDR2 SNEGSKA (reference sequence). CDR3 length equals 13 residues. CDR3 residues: CSASGTRTDTQYF. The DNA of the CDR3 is TGCAGTGCTAGTGGGACCCGCACAGATACGCAGTATTTT.